This T cell receptor beta chain was found in a study of early stage breast cancer tumors. Study-wide background: Under 10 ER+/PR+/HER2- tumors were invasive ductal; a few were invasive lobular.

Findings and caveats of the study: Most shared enriched TCRB sequences were commonly generated ones.

Some clones are missing from TCRdb's copy, which holds only in-frame ones; the method was immunoSEQ multiplex PCR. The sample contains under 30,000 clones, around three quarters of which appear only once. Details on this clone: Its antigen is undetermined.

Germline V CDR1 and CDR2: LGHNA, YNFKEQ. The CDR3 runs 15 residues. Trimming cost V 3 bases and J 6 bases, with 15 bases left between them. The clonotype was recovered from a person aged 45-60 years with breast cancer. The V gene is TRBV4-2, the J gene TRBJ2-1; D is ambiguous. The material sequenced was blood. CDR3 bases: TGTGCCAGCAGCCAGGGTCCGGATCTCACCAATGAGCAGTTCTTC. As protein: CASSQGPDLTNEQFF.